Sequencing of this T cell receptor beta chain was carried out in a study of OX40 agonist ivuxolimab in advanced cancers. About this clone: Its antigen remains unknown.

The CDR3 runs 16 residues. CDR1 is SGHTA and CDR2 is FQGNSA in the germline V gene. Deletions cut 4 bases from V and 1 base from J, with 16 bases between. Sequenced by immunoSEQ multiplex PCR; TCRdb stores in-frame clones only, minus some. The data show tens of thousands of clones, 70% to 90% seen once. The study's findings and limits: Also showing low normalized T-cell clonal expansion were some of the nonresponders.

The clonotype originates from an adult with an advanced solid tumor such as melanoma, head and neck, liver or kidney cancer. The sequencing here drew on CD4+ or CD8+ T cells sorted from blood, taken in a trial of the OX40 agonist ivuxolimab. The V and J genes are TRBV7-2 and TRBJ2-5, with D perhaps assigned TRBD1 or TRBD2 (7 bases each). In DNA, the CDR3 is TGTGCCAGCAGCTGGGGGGAGGGACAGTCCCAAGAGACCCAGTACTTC. Encoded protein: CASSWGEGQSQETQYF.